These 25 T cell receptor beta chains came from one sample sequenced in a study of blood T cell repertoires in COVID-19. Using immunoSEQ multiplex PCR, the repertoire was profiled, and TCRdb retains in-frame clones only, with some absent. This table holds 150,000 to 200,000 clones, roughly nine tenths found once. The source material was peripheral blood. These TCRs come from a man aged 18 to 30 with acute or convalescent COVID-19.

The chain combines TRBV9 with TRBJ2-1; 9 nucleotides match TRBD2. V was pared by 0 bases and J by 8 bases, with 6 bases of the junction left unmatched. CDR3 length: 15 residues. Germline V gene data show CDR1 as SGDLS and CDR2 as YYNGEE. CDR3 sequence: CASSVDAGGPYEQFF. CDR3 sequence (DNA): TGTGCCAGCAGCGTAGATGCGGGGGGGCCATATGAGCAGTTCTTC.

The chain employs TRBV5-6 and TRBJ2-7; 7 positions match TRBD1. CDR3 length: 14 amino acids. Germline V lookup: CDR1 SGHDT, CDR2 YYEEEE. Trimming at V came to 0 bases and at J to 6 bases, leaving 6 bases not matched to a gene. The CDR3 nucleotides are TGTGCCAGCAGCTTGGGACAGGGATTGGGCGAGCAGTACGTC. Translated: CASSLGQGLGEQYV.

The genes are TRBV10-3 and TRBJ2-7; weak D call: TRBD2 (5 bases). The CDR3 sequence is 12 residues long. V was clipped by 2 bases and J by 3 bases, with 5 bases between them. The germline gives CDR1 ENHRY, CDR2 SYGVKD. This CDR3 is CAISETSYEQYV. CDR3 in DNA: TGTGCCATCAGTGAGACTAGCTACGAGCAGTACGTC.

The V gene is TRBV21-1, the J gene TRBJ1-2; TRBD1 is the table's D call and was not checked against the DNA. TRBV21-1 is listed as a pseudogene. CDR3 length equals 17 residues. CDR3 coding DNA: TGTGCCAGCAGCAAATTTAAGTCAGGGGGCCTTCGCTATGGCTACACCTTC. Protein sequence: CASSKFKSGGLRYGYTF.

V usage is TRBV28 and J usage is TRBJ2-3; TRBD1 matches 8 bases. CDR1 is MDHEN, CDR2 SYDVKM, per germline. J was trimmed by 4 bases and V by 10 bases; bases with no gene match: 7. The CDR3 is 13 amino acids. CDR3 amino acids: CATAGQVPDTQYF. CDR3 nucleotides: TGTGCCACCGCGGGACAGGTACCAGATACGCAGTATTTT.

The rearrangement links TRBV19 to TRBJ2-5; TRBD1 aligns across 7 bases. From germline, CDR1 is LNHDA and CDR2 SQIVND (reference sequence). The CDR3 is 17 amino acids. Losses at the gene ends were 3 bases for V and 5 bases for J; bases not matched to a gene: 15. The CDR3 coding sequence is TGTGCCAGTAGTATTTCTCCGGGACAGCCCAAGGGTGAGACCCAGTACTTC. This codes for CASSISPGQPKGETQYF.

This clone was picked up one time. The CDR3 coding sequence is TGTGCCAGCACCCCGGGACAGGGGTATTCTGCTTACTATGGCTACACCTTC. Its translation: CASTPGQGYSAYYGYTF. The rearrangement joins TRBV25-1 to TRBJ1-2, with 10 bases that match TRBD1. V trimming: 7 bases; J trimming: 3 bases; junction bases outside the gene matches: 14. The CDR3 contains 17 residues. Per the germline V gene, CDR1 is MGHDK and CDR2 is SYGVNS.

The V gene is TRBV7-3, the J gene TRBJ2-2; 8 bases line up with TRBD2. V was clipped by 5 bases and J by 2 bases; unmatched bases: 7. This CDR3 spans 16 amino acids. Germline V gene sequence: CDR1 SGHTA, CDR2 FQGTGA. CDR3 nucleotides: TGTGCCAGCAGCCAAAGACTAGCGCTCAACACCGGGGAGCTGTTTTTT. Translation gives CASSQRLALNTGELFF.

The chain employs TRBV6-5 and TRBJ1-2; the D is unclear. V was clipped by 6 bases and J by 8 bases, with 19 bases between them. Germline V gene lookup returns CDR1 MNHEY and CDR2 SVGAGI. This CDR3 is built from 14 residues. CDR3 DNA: TGTGCCAGCAGAGGAGAGGAGGGAACTTGGGGCTACACCTTC. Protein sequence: CASRGEEGTWGYTF.

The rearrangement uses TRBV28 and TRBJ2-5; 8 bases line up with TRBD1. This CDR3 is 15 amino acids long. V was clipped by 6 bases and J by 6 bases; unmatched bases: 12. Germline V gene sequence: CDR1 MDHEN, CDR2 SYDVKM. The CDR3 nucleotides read TGTGCCAGCAGCAGGCAAGACAGGGGTGTAAAGACCCAGTACTTC. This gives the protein CASSRQDRGVKTQYF.

CDR3 nucleotides: TGTGCCAGCAGCCCCGACAGGGGGGATAACTATGGCTACACCTTC. Encoded protein: CASSPDRGDNYGYTF. V and J are TRBV7-8 and TRBJ1-2, with TRBD1 identical over 9 bases. In germline, CDR1 is SGHVS, CDR2 FQNEAQ. Unmatched junction bases numbered 5, after V lost 5 bases and J lost 1 base. The CDR3 length is 15 residues.

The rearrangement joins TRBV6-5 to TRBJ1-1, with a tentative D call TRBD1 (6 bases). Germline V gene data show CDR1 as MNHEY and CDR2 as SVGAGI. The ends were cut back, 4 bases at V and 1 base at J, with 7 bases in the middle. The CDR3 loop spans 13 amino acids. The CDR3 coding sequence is TGTGCCAGCAGTTTGACAGGGAACACTGAAGCTTTCTTT. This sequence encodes CASSLTGNTEAFF.

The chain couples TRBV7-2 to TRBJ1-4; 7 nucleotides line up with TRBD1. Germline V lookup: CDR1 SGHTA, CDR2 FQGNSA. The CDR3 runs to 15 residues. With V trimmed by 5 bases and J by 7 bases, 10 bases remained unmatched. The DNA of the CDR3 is TGTGCCAGCAGCCAAGGGTCCAGGGGGTCTGAAAAACTGTTTTTT. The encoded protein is CASSQGSRGSEKLFF.

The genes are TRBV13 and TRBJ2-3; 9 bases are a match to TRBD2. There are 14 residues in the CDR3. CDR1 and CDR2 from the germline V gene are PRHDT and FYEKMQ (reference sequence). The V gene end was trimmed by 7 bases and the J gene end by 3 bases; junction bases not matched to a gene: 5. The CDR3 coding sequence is TGTGCCAGCACCTCGGGACTAGCTACAGATACGCAGTATTTT. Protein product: CASTSGLATDTQYF.

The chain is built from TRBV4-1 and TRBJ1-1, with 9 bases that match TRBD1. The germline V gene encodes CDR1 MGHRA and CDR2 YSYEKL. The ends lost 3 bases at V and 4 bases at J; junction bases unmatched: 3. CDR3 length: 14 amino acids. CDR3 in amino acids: CASSHGTGSTEAFF. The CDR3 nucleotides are TGCGCCAGCAGCCACGGGACAGGGAGCACTGAAGCTTTCTTT.

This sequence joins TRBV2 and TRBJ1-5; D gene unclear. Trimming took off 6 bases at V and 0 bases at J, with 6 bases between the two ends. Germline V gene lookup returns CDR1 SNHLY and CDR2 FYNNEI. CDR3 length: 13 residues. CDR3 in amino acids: CASRFYSNQPQHF. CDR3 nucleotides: TGTGCCAGCAGGTTTTATAGCAATCAGCCCCAGCATTTT. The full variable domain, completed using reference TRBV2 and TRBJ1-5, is EPEVTQTPSHQVTQMGQEVILRCVPISNHLYFYWYRQILGQKVEFLVSFYNNEISEKSEIFDDQFSVERPDGSNFTLKIRSTKLEDSAMYFCASRFYSNQPQHFGDGTRLSIL.

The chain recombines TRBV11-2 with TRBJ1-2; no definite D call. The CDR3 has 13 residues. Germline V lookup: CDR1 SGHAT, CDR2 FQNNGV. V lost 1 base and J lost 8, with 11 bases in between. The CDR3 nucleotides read TGTGCCAGCAGCTTAGGCTCAGGAGGAGGCTACACCTTC. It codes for CASSLGSGGGYTF. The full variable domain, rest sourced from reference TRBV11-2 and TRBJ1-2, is EAGVAQSPRYKIIEKRQSVAFWCNPISGHATLYWYQQILGQGPKLLIQFQNNGVVDDSQLPKDRFSAERLKGVDSTLKIQPAKLEDSAVYLCASSLGSGGGYTFGSGTRLTVV.

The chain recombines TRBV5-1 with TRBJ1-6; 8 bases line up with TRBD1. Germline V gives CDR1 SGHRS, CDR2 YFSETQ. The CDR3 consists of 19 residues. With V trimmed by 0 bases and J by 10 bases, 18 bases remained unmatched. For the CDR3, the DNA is TGCGCCAGCAGCTTGGGGGGGACAGGCGCGAAACTCACCCCGTCACCCCTCCACTTT. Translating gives CASSLGGTGAKLTPSPLHF.

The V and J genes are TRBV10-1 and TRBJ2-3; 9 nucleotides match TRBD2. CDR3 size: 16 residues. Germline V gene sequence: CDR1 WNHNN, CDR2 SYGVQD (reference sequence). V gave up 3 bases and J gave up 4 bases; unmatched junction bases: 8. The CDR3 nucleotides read TGCGCCAGCAGTGATTCACAGCGGGGGGAGGCAGATACGCAGTATTTT. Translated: CASSDSQRGEADTQYF.

The CDR3 nucleotides are TGTGCCAGCAGCTCCCTTTTAACGGTTACTGGGGCCAACGTCCTGACTTTC. Translating it yields CASSSLLTVTGANVLTF. The chain recombines TRBV5-8 with TRBJ2-6, with D hard to call. The V and J ends lost 3 bases and 2 bases respectively, with 15 bases between them. The CDR3 is 17 amino acids. CDR1 and CDR2 from the germline V gene are SGHTS and YDEGEE.

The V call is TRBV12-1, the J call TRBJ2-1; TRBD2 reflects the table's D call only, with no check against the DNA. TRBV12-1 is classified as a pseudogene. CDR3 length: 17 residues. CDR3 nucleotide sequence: TGTGCCAGCAGCTCGCACAGGGAGCGGGGGGGCAGAGATGAGCAGTTCTTC. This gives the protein CASSSHRERGGRDEQFF.

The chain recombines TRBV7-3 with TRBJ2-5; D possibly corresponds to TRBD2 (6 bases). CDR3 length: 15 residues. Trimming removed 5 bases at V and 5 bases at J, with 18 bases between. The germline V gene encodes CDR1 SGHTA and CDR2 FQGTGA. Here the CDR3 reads CASSPPWAGRETQYF. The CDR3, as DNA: TGTGCCAGCAGCCCCCCTTGGGCGGGGAGGGAGACCCAGTACTTC.

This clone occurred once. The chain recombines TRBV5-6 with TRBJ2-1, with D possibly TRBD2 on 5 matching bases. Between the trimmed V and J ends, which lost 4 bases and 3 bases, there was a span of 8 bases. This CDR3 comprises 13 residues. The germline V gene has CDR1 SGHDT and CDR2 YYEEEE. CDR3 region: CASSLTSYNEQFF. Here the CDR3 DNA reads TGTGCCAGCAGCCTTACTAGCTACAATGAGCAGTTCTTC.

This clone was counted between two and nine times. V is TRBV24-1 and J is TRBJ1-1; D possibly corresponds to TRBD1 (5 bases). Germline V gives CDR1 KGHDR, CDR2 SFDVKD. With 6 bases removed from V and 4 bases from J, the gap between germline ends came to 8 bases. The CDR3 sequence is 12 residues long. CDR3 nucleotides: TGTGCCACCAGTCAGGGTGGCACTGAAGCTTTCTTT. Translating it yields CATSQGGTEAFF.

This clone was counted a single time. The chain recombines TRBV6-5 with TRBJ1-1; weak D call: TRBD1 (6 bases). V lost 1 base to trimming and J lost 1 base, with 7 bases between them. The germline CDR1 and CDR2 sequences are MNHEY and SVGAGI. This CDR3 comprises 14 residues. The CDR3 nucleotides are TGTGCCAGCAGTTACTTGACAGGGAACACTGAAGCTTTCTTT. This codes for CASSYLTGNTEAFF.